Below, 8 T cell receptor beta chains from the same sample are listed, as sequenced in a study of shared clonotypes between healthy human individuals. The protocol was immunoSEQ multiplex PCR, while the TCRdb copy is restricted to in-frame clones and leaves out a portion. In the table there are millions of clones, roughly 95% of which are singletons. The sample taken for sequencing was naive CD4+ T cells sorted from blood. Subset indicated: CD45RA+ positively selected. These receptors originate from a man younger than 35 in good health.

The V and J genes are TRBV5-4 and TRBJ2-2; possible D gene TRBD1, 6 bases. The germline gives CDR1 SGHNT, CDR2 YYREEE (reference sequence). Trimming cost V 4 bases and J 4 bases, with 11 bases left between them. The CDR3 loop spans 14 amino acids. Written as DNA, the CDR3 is TGTGCCAGCAGCACAGGACAGCCCACCGGGGAGCTGTTTTTT. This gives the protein CASSTGQPTGELFF.

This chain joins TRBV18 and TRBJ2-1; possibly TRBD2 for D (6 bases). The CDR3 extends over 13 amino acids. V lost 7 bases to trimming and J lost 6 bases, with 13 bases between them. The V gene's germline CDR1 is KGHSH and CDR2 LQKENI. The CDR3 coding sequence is TGTGCCAGCTTCTCGGGGGTAAGCAATGAGCAGTTCTTC. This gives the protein CASFSGVSNEQFF.

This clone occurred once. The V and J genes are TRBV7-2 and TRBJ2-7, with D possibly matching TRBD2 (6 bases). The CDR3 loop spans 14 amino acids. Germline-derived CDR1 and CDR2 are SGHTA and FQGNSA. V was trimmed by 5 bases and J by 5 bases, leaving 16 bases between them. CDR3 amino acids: CASSIGSPTNEQYF. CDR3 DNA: TGTGCCAGCAGCATCGGGAGCCCGACCAACGAGCAGTACTTC.

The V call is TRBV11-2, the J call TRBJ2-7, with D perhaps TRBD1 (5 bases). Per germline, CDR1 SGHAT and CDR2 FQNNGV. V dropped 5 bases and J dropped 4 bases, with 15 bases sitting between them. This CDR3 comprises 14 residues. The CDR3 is CASSPLGQAYEQYF. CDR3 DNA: TGTGCCAGCAGCCCCTTGGGGCAGGCGTACGAGCAGTACTTC.

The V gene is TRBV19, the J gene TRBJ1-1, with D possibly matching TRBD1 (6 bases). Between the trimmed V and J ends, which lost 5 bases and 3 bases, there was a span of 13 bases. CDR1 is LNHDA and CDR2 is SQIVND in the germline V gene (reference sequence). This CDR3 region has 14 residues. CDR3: CASSPRTAHTEAFF. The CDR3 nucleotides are TGTGCCAGTAGTCCTCGGACAGCACACACTGAAGCTTTCTTT.

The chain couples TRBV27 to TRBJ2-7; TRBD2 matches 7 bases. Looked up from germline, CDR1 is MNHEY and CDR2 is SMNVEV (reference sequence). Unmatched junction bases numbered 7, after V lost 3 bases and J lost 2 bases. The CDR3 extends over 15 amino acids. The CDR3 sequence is CASSLSGRETYEQYF. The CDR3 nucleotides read TGTGCCAGCAGTTTGTCCGGGCGGGAGACCTACGAGCAGTACTTC.

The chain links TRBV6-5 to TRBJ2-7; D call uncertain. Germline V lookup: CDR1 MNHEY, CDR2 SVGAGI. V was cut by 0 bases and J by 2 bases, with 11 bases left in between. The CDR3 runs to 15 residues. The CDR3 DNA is TGTGCCAGCAGTTACTCGTCCGACGCTACCTACGAGCAGTACTTC. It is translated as CASSYSSDATYEQYF.

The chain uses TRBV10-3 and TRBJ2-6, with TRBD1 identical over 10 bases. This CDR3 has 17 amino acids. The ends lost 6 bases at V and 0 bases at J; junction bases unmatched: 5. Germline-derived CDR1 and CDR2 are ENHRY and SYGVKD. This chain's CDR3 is CAIRGTGDPSGANVLTF. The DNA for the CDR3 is TGTGCCATCAGGGGGACAGGGGATCCCTCTGGGGCCAACGTCCTGACTTTC.